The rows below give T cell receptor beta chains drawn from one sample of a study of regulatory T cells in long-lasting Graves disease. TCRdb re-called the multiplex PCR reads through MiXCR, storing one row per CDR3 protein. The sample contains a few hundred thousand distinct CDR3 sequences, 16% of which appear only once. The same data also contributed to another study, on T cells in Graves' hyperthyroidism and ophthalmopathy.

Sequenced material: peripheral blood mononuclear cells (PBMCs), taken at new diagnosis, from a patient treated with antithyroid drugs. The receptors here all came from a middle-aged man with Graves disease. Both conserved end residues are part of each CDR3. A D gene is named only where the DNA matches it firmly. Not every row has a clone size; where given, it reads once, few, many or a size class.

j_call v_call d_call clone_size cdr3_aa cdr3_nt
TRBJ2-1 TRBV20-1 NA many CSTAPGGGGNNEQFF TGCAGTACCGCCCCGGGTGGAGGCGGGAATAATGAGCAGTTCTTC
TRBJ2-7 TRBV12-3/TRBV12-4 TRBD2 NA CASSLGPAGALYEQYF TGTGCCAGCAGTTTAGGACCAGCGGGGGCCCTCTACGAGCAGTACTTC
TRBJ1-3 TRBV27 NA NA CASRAFRDFGNTIYF TGTGCCAGCAGGGCCTTCCGGGATTTTGGAAACACCATATATTTT
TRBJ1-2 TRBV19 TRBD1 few CASPDREPRNYGYTF TGTGCCAGTCCCGACAGGGAGCCGCGTAACTATGGCTACACCTTC
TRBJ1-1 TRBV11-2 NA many CASSGREANTEAFF TGTGCCAGCAGTGGGAGAGAGGCCAACACTGAAGCTTTCTTT
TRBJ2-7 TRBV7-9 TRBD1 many CASSLVPPGDRSSYEQYF TGTGCCAGCAGCTTAGTACCTCCCGGGGACAGGAGCTCCTACGAGCAGTACTTC
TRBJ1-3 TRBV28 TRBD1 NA CASSLTGRDTIYF TGTGCCAGCAGTTTGACAGGGCGGGACACCATATATTTT
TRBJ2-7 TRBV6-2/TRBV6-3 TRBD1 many CASSTDRVPSYEQYF TGTGCCAGCAGTACCGACAGGGTCCCTTCCTACGAGCAGTACTTC
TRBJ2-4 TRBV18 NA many CASSRVPDGPQNIQYF TGTGCCAGCTCAAGGGTACCCGATGGCCCCCAAAACATTCAGTACTTC
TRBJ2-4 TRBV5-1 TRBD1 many CASSSGQGNIQYF TGCGCCAGCAGCTCTGGACAGGGAAACATTCAGTACTTC